A single sample is the source of the 25 T cell receptor beta chains below, sequenced in a study of Ad26.COV2.S vaccination and SARS-CoV-2 variants. Assay: immunoSEQ multiplex PCR; the TCRdb copy retains only in-frame clones and omits some. This sample has roughly 150,000 clones; roughly 85% occur once, and the top ten carry approximately 5%. The source material was peripheral blood, sampled after recovery from COVID-19. Receptors were obtained from a human donor who had recovered from COVID-19.

The genes are TRBV5-4 and TRBJ2-1; D is uncertain. The CDR3 contains 12 residues. Germline CDR1 SGHNT, CDR2 YYREEE (reference sequence). Trimming shortened V by 4 bases and J by 6 bases, and 8 bases separated the two germline ends. The CDR3 region has the DNA TGTGCCAGCAGCAGGGAAGGCAATGAGCAGTTCTTC. Encoded protein: CASSREGNEQFF.

The chain links TRBV30 to TRBJ1-5; D gene unclear. Per the germline V gene, CDR1 is GTSNPN and CDR2 is SVGIG (reference sequence). CDR3 length equals 11 residues. In DNA form, the CDR3 reads TGTCGAGGGTTTCGGCGCCAGCCCCAGCATTTT. Its translation is CRGFRRQPQHF.

The chain joins TRBV5-8 to TRBJ1-1, with no clear D. Per germline, CDR1 SGHTS and CDR2 YDEGEE. V was cut by 0 bases and J by 1 base, with 7 bases left in between. The CDR3 is 14 residues long. CDR3 in DNA: TGTGCCAGCAGCTTGGGGTGGGGGAACACTGAAGCTTTCTTT. It encodes CASSLGWGNTEAFF.

V gene TRBV27 combines with J gene TRBJ2-7; 10 bases match TRBD2. V was pared by 6 bases and J by 4 bases, with 3 bases of the junction left unmatched. The CDR3 is made up of 13 amino acids. Germline V gives CDR1 MNHEY, CDR2 SMNVEV (reference sequence). CDR3 sequence (DNA): TGTGCCAGCAGGTCTAGCGGGGGTTACGAGCAGTACTTC. It codes for CASRSSGGYEQYF.

This clone appeared once. This chain links TRBV28 with TRBJ2-7, with D possibly matching TRBD2 (6 bases). CDR3 length equals 14 residues. In germline, CDR1 is MDHEN, CDR2 SYDVKM. Trimming left V 9 bases short and J 2 bases short, with 17 bases between. The CDR3 loop is CASSPGSPPYEQYF. CDR3 in DNA: TGTGCCAGTTCTCCCGGGAGCCCTCCCTACGAGCAGTACTTC.

The chain links TRBV7-2 to TRBJ1-6; possible D gene TRBD1, 6 bases. V was shortened by 0 bases and J by 7 bases, with 13 bases between the two germline ends. From germline, CDR1 is SGHTA and CDR2 FQGNSA. This CDR3 region has 16 residues. The CDR3 loop is CASSLAFGQKNSPLHF. The CDR3 DNA is TGTGCCAGCAGCTTAGCCTTTGGACAGAAAAATTCACCCCTCCACTTT.

V is TRBV30 and J is TRBJ1-5; no clear D. The V and J ends lost 1 base and 7 bases respectively, with 14 bases between them. CDR1 and CDR2 (germline): GTSNPN, SVGIG (reference sequence). This CDR3 contains 14 residues. This chain's CDR3 is CAWSGQVVAQPQHF. CDR3 coding DNA: TGTGCCTGGAGTGGGCAGGTCGTCGCCCAGCCCCAGCATTTT.

J is TRBJ2-3 and V is TRBV4-1; TRBD1 might be the D (5 bases). The germline V gene has CDR1 MGHRA and CDR2 YSYEKL. The ends were cut back, 1 base at V and 0 bases at J, with 11 bases in the middle. The CDR3 length is 16 residues. DNA for the CDR3: TGCGCCAGCAGCCAAGTGGTAGGGGTAAGCACAGATACGCAGTATTTT. It is translated as CASSQVVGVSTDTQYF.

This chain connects TRBV29-1 to TRBJ2-3, with 8 bases lining up with TRBD2. V shed 6 bases, J shed 0 bases, and the junction held 8 bases outside the gene matches. The CDR3 is made up of 15 amino acids. Per the germline V gene, CDR1 is SQVTM and CDR2 is ANQGSEA. CDR3 DNA sequence: TGCAGCGTCGGGGCCCTAGCGGGTAGCACAGATACGCAGTATTTT. Translated, it gives CSVGALAGSTDTQYF.

This clone was counted only a few times. The rearrangement joins TRBV27 to TRBJ2-7, with a possible D match to TRBD2 (7 bases). CDR3 size: 13 residues. With 10 bases removed from V and 5 bases from J, the gap between germline ends came to 18 bases. Per the germline V gene, CDR1 is MNHEY and CDR2 is SMNVEV (reference sequence). The CDR3 loop reads CATLGRGAHEQYF. Written as DNA, the CDR3 is TGTGCCACATTGGGACGGGGGGCCCACGAGCAGTACTTC.

This rearrangement joins TRBV5-6 to TRBJ1-1; no firm D call. This CDR3 comprises 12 residues. Germline lookup yields CDR1 SGHDT and CDR2 YYEEEE. Trimming removed 3 bases from V and 1 base from J, with 4 bases in between. The CDR3 nucleotides are TGTGCCAGCAGCTATGGGAACACTGAAGCTTTCTTT. Protein sequence: CASSYGNTEAFF.

The rearrangement links TRBV19 to TRBJ2-7; D could derive from TRBD1 or TRBD2 (5 bases each). CDR1 and CDR2 from the germline V gene are LNHDA and SQIVND (reference sequence). The CDR3 consists of 11 residues. The V end lost 9 bases, the J end lost 3 bases, and 9 bases lay between the germline ends. This chain's CDR3 is CARGRNYEQYF. CDR3 nucleotide sequence: TGTGCCAGGGGACGGAACTACGAGCAGTACTTC.

The chain uses TRBV6-6 and TRBJ1-2; no reliable D call. The CDR3 consists of 14 residues. Trimming shortened V by 2 bases and J by 4 bases, and 11 bases separated the two germline ends. Germline-derived CDR1 and CDR2 are MNHNY and SVGAGI (reference sequence). In DNA form, the CDR3 reads TGTGCCAGCAGTTACCCGACACCGCTCTATGGCTACACCTTC. It codes for CASSYPTPLYGYTF.

In its sample, this clone was seen once. The chain has TRBV6-5 and TRBJ1-4, with D unresolved. This CDR3 spans 14 amino acids. CDR1 is MNHEY, CDR2 SVGAGI, per germline. Trimming left V 2 bases short and J 5 bases short, with 9 bases between. DNA of the CDR3: TGTGCCAGCAGTTACGGGAGGAAAAATGAAAAACTGTTTTTT. It codes for CASSYGRKNEKLFF.

The chain employs TRBV6-5 and TRBJ1-5; D is ambiguous. Between the trimmed V and J ends, which lost 7 bases and 3 bases, there was a span of 13 bases. This CDR3 contains 14 residues. CDR1 MNHEY and CDR2 SVGAGI come from the germline V gene. CDR3 DNA: TGTGCCAGCAAAGCTCCGCCGGTCAATCAGCCCCAGCATTTT. Amino acids: CASKAPPVNQPQHF.

The chain recombines TRBV7-2 with TRBJ1-5, with D unclear. V was pared by 3 bases and J by 11 bases, with 11 bases between. This CDR3 has 12 amino acids. Germline CDR1 is SGHTA and CDR2 is FQGNSA. The CDR3 sequence: CASSFPNRAQHF. CDR3 coding DNA: TGTGCCAGCAGCTTCCCCAATCGGGCCCAGCATTTT.

The rearrangement joins TRBV7-9 to TRBJ2-7; TRBD1 is a possible D gene (5 bases). Germline CDR1 is SEHNR and CDR2 is FQNEAQ (reference sequence). The V end was cut by 4 bases, the J end by 3 bases, with 13 bases between. This CDR3 is built from 14 residues. The chain's CDR3 is CASSSGQKNYEQYF. The DNA of the CDR3 is TGTGCCAGCAGCTCCGGACAAAAGAACTACGAGCAGTACTTC.

V gene TRBV4-3 combines with J gene TRBJ2-1; D is ambiguous. The V gene lost 4 bases and the J gene lost 8 bases, with 12 bases spanning the gap. This CDR3 spans 13 amino acids. CDR1 and CDR2 from the germline V gene are LGHNA and YSLEER. The CDR3 region has the DNA TGCGCCAGCAGCCGACAAGATACCCATGAGCAGTTCTTC. Its translation: CASSRQDTHEQFF.

J is TRBJ2-7 and V is TRBV4-3; 9 bases are shared with TRBD1. There are 14 residues in the CDR3. CDR1 is LGHNA, CDR2 YSLEER, per germline. The junction had 2 bases not matched to a gene; V was cut back by 2 bases and J by 3 bases. DNA for the CDR3: TGCGCCAGCAGCCAATGGGGACAGGGCTACGAGCAGTACTTC. It translates to CASSQWGQGYEQYF.

This chain joins TRBV30 and TRBJ2-5; D may correspond to TRBD1 or TRBD2 (6 bases each). This CDR3 spans 14 amino acids. Deletions cut 0 bases from V and 2 bases from J, with 10 bases between. From germline, CDR1 is GTSNPN and CDR2 SVGIG (reference sequence). CDR3 residues: CAWSVGGSQETQYF. For the CDR3, the DNA is TGTGCCTGGAGTGTAGGGGGGAGTCAAGAGACCCAGTACTTC.

The chain links TRBV2 to TRBJ1-6; D gene unclear. Germline V lookup: CDR1 SNHLY, CDR2 FYNNEI. This CDR3 has 14 amino acids. V was shortened by 7 bases and J by 12 bases, with 19 bases between the two germline ends. The CDR3 sequence is CASTPGPTLEPLHF. The DNA for the CDR3 is TGTGCCAGCACCCCTGGACCCACGCTCGAACCCCTCCACTTT. Complete variable domain (other parts from reference TRBV2 and TRBJ1-6): EPEVTQTPSHQVTQMGQEVILRCVPISNHLYFYWYRQILGQKVEFLVSFYNNEISEKSEIFDDQFSVERPDGSNFTLKIRSTKLEDSAMYFCASTPGPTLEPLHFGNGTRLTVT.

In the case of this clone: The same CDR3 also results from other DNA sequences found in this sample. The chain couples TRBV30 to TRBJ1-1, with D possibly matching TRBD1 (5 bases). V shed 0 bases and J shed 5 bases, with 10 bases lying between them. The V gene's germline CDR1 is GTSNPN and CDR2 SVGIG (reference sequence). CDR3 length equals 13 residues. In nucleotides, the CDR3 is TGTGCCTGGAGTGTAACAGGAGGGACTGAAGCTTTCTTT. Encoded protein: CAWSVTGGTEAFF. Variable domain in full (rest from reference TRBV30 and TRBJ1-1): SQTIHQWPATLVQPVGSPLSLECTVEGTSNPNLYWYRQAAGRGLQLLFYSVGIGQISSEVPQNLSASRPQDRQFILSSKKLLLSDSGFYLCAWSVTGGTEAFFGQGTRLTVV.

The chain recombines TRBV29-1 with TRBJ1-1; D not certain. Germline lookup yields CDR1 SQVTM and CDR2 ANQGSEA. V was shortened by 4 bases and J by 0 bases, with 15 bases between the two germline ends. The CDR3 runs to 15 residues. CDR3 DNA sequence: TGCAGCGTTGGAATGAAGTTTGGGATGAACACTGAAGCTTTCTTT. Encoded protein: CSVGMKFGMNTEAFF.

A single count supports this clone. The rearrangement uses TRBV3-1 (or the pseudogene TRBV3-2) and TRBJ2-1, with D perhaps TRBD1 or TRBD2 (6 bases each). Germline V gene data show CDR1 as LGHDT and CDR2 as YNNKEL (reference sequence). V dropped 0 bases and J dropped 1 base, with 13 bases sitting between them. CDR3 length equals 17 residues. The chain's CDR3 is CASSQDWGAQSYNEQFF. The CDR3 region has the DNA TGTGCCAGCAGCCAAGACTGGGGGGCCCAATCCTACAATGAGCAGTTCTTC.

The chain joins TRBV9 to TRBJ2-3, with D hard to call. Germline V gene sequence: CDR1 SGDLS, CDR2 YYNGEE. V was pared by 0 bases and J by 5 bases, with 13 bases between. This CDR3 is 15 amino acids long. The CDR3 reads CASSVAGAGGDTQYF. The CDR3 region has the DNA TGTGCCAGCAGCGTAGCTGGAGCTGGCGGAGATACGCAGTATTTT.